This T cell receptor beta chain was identified in a study of blood T cell repertoires in COVID-19. Whole-study context: The United States, Italy and Spain were the sources of the acute and convalescent COVID-19 samples. Nucleic acid was either cDNA or gDNA, and it came from T cells, B-cell-depleted T cells, or PBMCs.

Per the original data handling: From reference gene primer amplification, estimates of nucleated cell counts were derived. The data were produced by immunoSEQ multiplex PCR, yet TCRdb's version contains in-frame clones alone and is incomplete. That table gives V, J and clone size, and the DNA gave D and trimming. The sample contains around 250,000 clones, approximately 86% of which appear only once. The CDR3 totals 15 residues. CDR1 and CDR2 from the germline V gene are PRHDT and FYEKMQ (reference sequence). The V gene end was trimmed by 6 bases and the J gene end by 3 bases; junction bases not matched to a gene: 10.

The rearrangement joins TRBV13 to TRBJ1-1; 7 nucleotides match TRBD1. The TCR comes from a woman between 70 and 85 years old with active or convalescent COVID-19. Sequences were obtained from peripheral blood. The CDR3 spells CASSSAGGGYTEAFF. DNA of the CDR3: TGTGCCAGCAGTTCCGCAGGGGGAGGTTACACTGAAGCTTTCTTT.